These T cell receptor beta chains were read from a single sample in a study of T-cell reconstitution after alpha-beta-depleted transplantation in children. A single record per CDR3 protein comes from TCRdb applying MiXCR to the PCR reads. The table includes approximately 200,000 distinct CDR3 sequences, less than 15% detected once. The sample consisted of PBMCs from the stem cell graft donor, taken from the stem cell graft. These receptors all come from a human donor who donated a stem cell graft to a child with acute lymphoblastic leukemia. The conserved cysteine and the conserved F or W are not part of the CDR3 here. Each record gives: CDR3 protein, D gene, J gene, CDR3 length, V gene. The D gene is left open where the match is weak.

CDR3aa: ASSLRRQATDTQY
d_gene: -
j_gene: TRBJ2-3
len: 13
v_gene: TRBV11-3

CDR3aa: ASSLAWASGNSGANVLT
d_gene: TRBD2
j_gene: TRBJ2-6
len: 17
v_gene: TRBV5-1

CDR3aa: ASSLGASNEQF
d_gene: -
j_gene: TRBJ2-1
len: 11
v_gene: TRBV12-3/TRBV12-4

CDR3aa: ASSSSVYEQY
d_gene: -
j_gene: TRBJ2-7
len: 10
v_gene: TRBV5-1

CDR3aa: ASSRRTKY
d_gene: -
j_gene: TRBJ2-3
len: 8
v_gene: TRBV5-8

CDR3aa: ASSLFGNSGANVLT
d_gene: -
j_gene: TRBJ2-6
len: 14
v_gene: TRBV5-6

CDR3aa: ASSSSGRPTGELF
d_gene: TRBD2
j_gene: TRBJ2-2
len: 13
v_gene: TRBV5-4

CDR3aa: ASSPTSGIYNEQF
d_gene: TRBD2
j_gene: TRBJ2-1
len: 13
v_gene: TRBV7-2

CDR3aa: ATGTSGSRGGPTDTQY
d_gene: TRBD2
j_gene: TRBJ2-3
len: 16
v_gene: TRBV2

CDR3aa: ASSRRTTNEKLF
d_gene: -
j_gene: TRBJ1-4
len: 12
v_gene: TRBV12-3/TRBV12-4

CDR3aa: AWRRATDTQY
d_gene: -
j_gene: TRBJ2-3
len: 10
v_gene: TRBV30

CDR3aa: SAYRVKGNTEAF
d_gene: -
j_gene: TRBJ1-1
len: 12
v_gene: TRBV20-1

CDR3aa: SVGGDQETQY
d_gene: -
j_gene: TRBJ2-5
len: 10
v_gene: TRBV29-1

CDR3aa: ASRTFRDMTNEKLF
d_gene: -
j_gene: TRBJ1-4
len: 14
v_gene: TRBV6-1

CDR3aa: ATSMDTEAF
d_gene: -
j_gene: TRBJ1-1
len: 9
v_gene: TRBV15

CDR3aa: ASSLGPGELV
d_gene: -
j_gene: TRBJ2-2
len: 10
v_gene: TRBV12-3/TRBV12-4

CDR3aa: ASSAYDNQETQY
d_gene: -
j_gene: TRBJ2-5
len: 12
v_gene: TRBV9

CDR3aa: SVGGGNTEAF
d_gene: -
j_gene: TRBJ1-1
len: 10
v_gene: TRBV29-1

CDR3aa: SVQTAPYEQY
d_gene: -
j_gene: TRBJ2-7
len: 10
v_gene: TRBV29-1